These 12 T cell receptor beta chains were all obtained from the same sample, sequenced in a study of cytomegalovirus exposure and HLA in healthy donors. Measured with immunoSEQ multiplex PCR; TCRdb has only the in-frame clones, and not every one. The sample records 45,000 to 65,000 clones, 90% being singletons. Sequencing was carried out using PBMCs. These receptors originate from a man aged 18 to 30 in good health and CMV-seronegative.

The chain is built from TRBV7-9 and TRBJ1-5, with TRBD1 matching 7 bases. The CDR3 loop spans 15 amino acids. Germline V lookup: CDR1 SEHNR, CDR2 FQNEAQ (reference sequence). Trimming took 5 bases from V and 6 from J; bases not matched to a gene: 10. The CDR3 region is CASSLGQAKGQPQHF. The DNA of the CDR3 is TGTGCCAGCAGCCTAGGACAGGCAAAAGGTCAGCCCCAGCATTTT. The full variable domain, with the rest looked up from reference TRBV7-9 and TRBJ1-5, is DTGVSQNPRHKITKRGQNVTFRCDPISEHNRLYWYRQTLGQGPEFLTYFQNEAQLEKSRLLSDRFSAERPKGSFSTLEIQRTEQGDSAMYLCASSLGQAKGQPQHFGDGTRLSIL.

This chain joins TRBV7-9 and TRBJ2-5, with a possible D match to TRBD2 (6 bases). Germline CDR1 SEHNR, CDR2 FQNEAQ (reference sequence). V lost 5 bases and J 5 bases, leaving 18 bases between the germline ends. CDR3 length: 15 amino acids. The CDR3, as DNA: TGTGCCAGCAGCCCATCCCGGGACTTAGAGGAGACCCAGTACTTC. Translation gives CASSPSRDLEETQYF.

The chain combines TRBV7-9 with TRBJ2-3; weak D call: TRBD2 (5 bases). This CDR3 is 16 amino acids long. Germline CDR1 is SEHNR and CDR2 is FQNEAQ (reference sequence). V lost 5 bases to trimming and J lost 2 bases, with 17 bases between them. The CDR3 bases are TGTGCCAGCAGCAGGGCTAGCTCGTCGAACACAGATACGCAGTATTTT. This sequence encodes CASSRASSSNTDTQYF.

The chain combines TRBV6-1 with TRBJ2-7; D perhaps matches TRBD1 (5 bases). V was pared by 6 bases and J by 0 bases, with 12 bases between. CDR3 length equals 14 residues. Germline CDR1 is MNHNS and CDR2 is SASEGT. CDR3 sequence reads: CASSDSTASYEQYF. The CDR3 region has the DNA TGTGCCAGCAGCGATTCGACAGCCTCCTACGAGCAGTACTTC.

V usage is TRBV23-1 and J usage is TRBJ2-1; 10 bases map to TRBD2. TRBV23-1 is classed as an ORF, of uncertain function. This CDR3 is 15 amino acids long. With 6 bases clipped from V and 4 bases from J, the junction kept 6 bases outside the gene matches. The CDR3 loop is CASSRERGGYNEQFF. As DNA, the CDR3 is TGCGCCAGCAGCCGGGAGCGGGGGGGTTACAATGAGCAGTTCTTC.

A single count supports this clone. The J gene is TRBJ1-2, the V gene TRBV6-1; maybe TRBD1 (5 bases). This CDR3 spans 14 amino acids. Germline CDR1 reads MNHNS; CDR2 reads SASEGT. V lost 3 bases, J lost 0 bases, and 8 bases lay in between. CDR3 in DNA: TGTGCCAGCAGTGATGGAGGGGCTAACTATGGCTACACCTTC. It is translated as CASSDGGANYGYTF.

Concerning this clone: This CDR3 is also generated by other DNA sequences in the sample. CDR3 protein: CASSFSDRGNQPQHF. The CDR3, as DNA: TGTGCCAGCAGTTTCTCGGACAGGGGCAATCAGCCCCAGCATTTT. The chain links TRBV28 to TRBJ1-5, with 8 bases lining up with TRBD1. This CDR3 has 15 amino acids. V lost 3 bases, J lost 2 bases, and 3 bases stayed unmatched. Germline V gene data show CDR1 as MDHEN and CDR2 as SYDVKM.

In nucleotides, the CDR3 is TGCGCCAGCACCTCAGACAACCAGGGCAATGAGCAGTTCTTC. Its protein product is CASTSDNQGNEQFF. This chain connects TRBV5-1 to TRBJ2-1, with a weak D call TRBD1 (5 bases). Germline-derived CDR1 and CDR2 are SGHRS and YFSETQ. The CDR3 has 14 amino acids. V was pared by 6 bases and J by 6 bases, with 16 bases between.

The CDR3 region has the DNA TGTGCCAGCAGCCTAGAATGGGGAGTCAAAAACATTCAGTACTTC. Residues: CASSLEWGVKNIQYF. The chain is built from TRBV7-2 and TRBJ2-4; D is possibly TRBD2 (5 bases). Trimming removed 5 bases at V and 3 bases at J, with 14 bases between. Per the germline V gene, CDR1 is SGHTA and CDR2 is FQGNSA. The CDR3 totals 15 residues.

The count of this clone is one. The chain links TRBV27 to TRBJ2-1; 10 bases line up with TRBD2. In germline, CDR1 is MNHEY, CDR2 SMNVEV (reference sequence). With 5 bases clipped from V and 7 bases from J, the junction kept 14 bases outside the gene matches. The CDR3 extends over 17 amino acids. For the CDR3, the DNA is TGTGCCAGCAGTCCATTAGGGCTAGCGGGAGACCGGAATGAGCAGTTCTTC. Its translation: CASSPLGLAGDRNEQFF.

This chain joins TRBV5-6 and TRBJ1-2; D is unclear. Trimming took 6 bases from V and 5 from J, leaving 14 bases between them. There are 13 residues in the CDR3. Germline V gene sequence: CDR1 SGHDT, CDR2 YYEEEE. The CDR3 DNA is TGTGCCAGCAACAATGACGGGTCTTATGGCTACACCTTC. This gives the protein CASNNDGSYGYTF.

The chain recombines TRBV4-1 with TRBJ2-6; D is uncertain. V gave up 3 bases and J gave up 0 bases, with 15 bases separating them. Germline V gene data show CDR1 as MGHRA and CDR2 as YSYEKL. CDR3 length: 18 amino acids. The CDR3 region is CASSQWQFVSSGANVLTF. The CDR3 DNA is TGCGCCAGCAGCCAGTGGCAGTTCGTATCCTCTGGGGCCAACGTCCTGACTTTC.